This T cell receptor (beta chain) was recovered during a study of cytomegalovirus exposure and HLA in healthy donors. Concerning this clone: Its matching antigen is unknown.

Points from the study as a whole: HLA restriction was apparent for most CMV-associated TCR beta chains in a later analysis. Excluded: some indistinguishable V segments such as TRBV6-2 and TRBV6-3. Later analysis associated a missense DCLRE1C variant with TCR beta V- and J-gene trimming.

Both 60 Vbeta primers and 13 Jbeta primers went into the PCR. Original data processing: In a later analysis, some 80 million unique TCR beta chains included roughly 11 million shared by two or more donors. This table comes from immunoSEQ multiplex PCR, and its TCRdb copy is limited to in-frame clones, with some not included. Clonal size and the V and J genes are those of that table, whereas D and trimming came from the DNA. The data contain 150,000 to 200,000 clones, roughly 82% of them singletons. The germline V gene has CDR1 MNHEY and CDR2 SMNVEV (reference sequence). V shed 3 bases, J shed 6 bases, and the junction held 14 bases outside the gene matches. The CDR3 has 16 residues.

The sequencing sample was made of PBMCs. This clonotype was sampled from a man aged 35 to 55 in good health and CMV-seronegative. This chain connects TRBV27 to TRBJ2-7; 7 bases are shared with TRBD2. CDR3 coding DNA: TGTGCCAGCAGTTTCCTCACCCGGACCCCGGGAGGCGAGCAGTACTTC. Translation: CASSFLTRTPGGEQYF.